These 6 T cell receptor beta chains were sequenced from one sample in a study of early T cells in non-severe SARS-CoV-2 infection. TCRdb re-called the 5' RACE reads with MiXCR, one entry per CDR3 protein. The sample includes about 60,000 distinct CDR3 sequences, approximately 9% of them seen just once. Material: whole blood. The source of these receptors is an adult who was a healthcare worker with PCR-confirmed SARS-CoV-2 infection or an uninfected control (not recorded which).

In this sample, this clonotype turned up a few times. V gene TRBV9 combines with J gene TRBJ1-2; 7 nucleotides line up with TRBD1. Germline CDR1 SGDLS, CDR2 YYNGEE. V trimming: 1 base; J trimming: 6 bases; junction bases outside the gene matches: 3. This CDR3 region has 13 residues. CDR3 region: CASSVLQGHGYTF. Written as DNA, the CDR3 is TGTGCCAGCAGCGTATTACAGGGGCATGGCTACACCTTC.

The chain employs TRBV18 and TRBJ1-4; D unclear. The V end was cut by 0 bases, the J end by 2 bases, with 10 bases between. There are 16 residues in the CDR3. Per germline, CDR1 KGHSH and CDR2 LQKENI. CDR3 amino acids: CASSPPFSGTNEKLFF. The CDR3 DNA reads TGTGCCAGCTCACCACCGTTCTCGGGGACTAATGAAAAACTGTTTTTT.

CDR3 sequence reads: CASSYRQGDSEAFF. The CDR3 DNA sequence: TGTGCCAGCAGCTACCGACAGGGCGACTCTGAAGCTTTCTTT. The rearrangement links TRBV11-1 to TRBJ1-1; 7 bases match TRBD1. Trimming at V came to 4 bases and at J to 6 bases, leaving 8 bases not matched to a gene. In germline, CDR1 is SGHAT, CDR2 FQDESV (reference sequence). The CDR3 is made up of 14 amino acids.

This chain uses TRBV14 with TRBJ1-6, with D uncertain. The ends were cut back, 0 bases at V and 7 bases at J, with 7 bases in the middle. Germline CDR1 and CDR2: SGHDN and FVKESK. CDR3 length: 14 amino acids. The CDR3 is CASSQDYLNSPLHF. The CDR3 region has the DNA TGTGCCAGCAGCCAAGATTACCTAAATTCACCCCTCCACTTT.

The chain couples TRBV2 to TRBJ2-3, with D possibly being TRBD2 (5 bases). Germline CDR1 is SNHLY and CDR2 is FYNNEI. Trimming took off 3 bases at V and 0 bases at J, with 16 bases between the two ends. The CDR3 is made up of 17 amino acids. CDR3 sequence: CASSDGLGVPSTDTQYF. In DNA, the CDR3 is TGTGCCAGCAGTGACGGCCTCGGGGTTCCTAGCACAGATACGCAGTATTTT.

In this sample, this clonotype is medium-sized (0.01 to 0.1%). The chain combines TRBV29-1 with TRBJ1-5; D ambiguous. CDR3 size: 13 residues. Trimming cost V 5 bases and J 3 bases, with 11 bases left between them. Germline CDR1 SQVTM, CDR2 ANQGSEA. The CDR3 here is CSVLGTHNQPQHF. The CDR3 coding sequence is TGCAGCGTTCTCGGCACTCACAATCAGCCCCAGCATTTT. Complete variable domain (other parts from reference TRBV29-1 and TRBJ1-5): SAVISQKPSRDICQRGTSLTIQCQVDSQVTMMFWYRQQPGQSLTLIATANQGSEATYESGFVIDKFPISRPNLTFSTLTVSNMSPEDSSIYLCSVLGTHNQPQHFGDGTRLSIL.